This passage covers 22 T cell receptor beta chains from one sample sequenced in a study of regulatory T cells in long-lasting Graves disease. Combining iRepertoire HTBI primers with Arm-PCR of CDR3 regions, the authors built TCR beta libraries. One entry per CDR3 protein, called by TCRdb with MiXCR from the multiplex PCR reads. The sample lists about 470,000 distinct CDR3 sequences; about a fifth were seen once. Time point reported: persistent/refractory GD, antithyroid drugs over 5 years with positive TRAb. There was RNA extracted from PBMCs, and the TCR library was made from it. Sequencing used peripheral blood mononuclear cells (PBMCs), obtained when the disease was refractory, from a patient treated with antithyroid drugs. The receptor source for this set is a female donor with Graves disease.

This clonotype was seen ten or more times. The chain combines TRBV2 with TRBJ2-5; D remains ambiguous. This CDR3 spans 14 amino acids. The V end lost 4 bases, the J end lost 1 base, and 10 bases lay between the germline ends. The germline V gene has CDR1 SNHLY and CDR2 FYNNEI. DNA for the CDR3: TGTGCCAGCAGTGTCGGCGCGGTCCAAGAGACCCAGTACTTC. Its translation is CASSVGAVQETQYF.

In this sample, this clonotype turned up a few times. The junction departs from the called germline gene at one end, perhaps through a read error. This sequence joins TRBV6-1 and TRBJ1-4; D unresolved. CDR1 is MNHNS and CDR2 is SASEGT in the germline V gene. The CDR3 has 11 amino acids. The DNA for the CDR3 is TGTGCCACCAGAGCTAATGAAAACCTGTTTTTT. As protein: CATRANENLFF.

The chain is built from TRBV19 and TRBJ1-1; possible D gene TRBD1, 6 bases. This CDR3 spans 15 amino acids. Germline values: CDR1 LNHDA, CDR2 SQIVND (reference sequence). Deletions cut 8 bases from V and 0 bases from J, with 16 bases between. CDR3 residues: CASSYRQELNTEAFF. CDR3 in DNA: TGTGCCAGTTCCTACCGACAGGAGTTGAACACTGAAGCTTTCTTT.

This clonotype was seen repeatedly, ten times or more. The chain uses TRBV20-1 and TRBJ2-5, with D perhaps being TRBD1 or TRBD2 (5 bases each). Trimming removed 4 bases from V and 0 bases from J, with 15 bases in between. Per the germline V gene, CDR1 is DFQATT and CDR2 is SNEGSKA (reference sequence). The CDR3 is 15 amino acids. The CDR3 loop reads CSAIGHGTNQETQYF. CDR3 DNA sequence: TGCAGTGCTATAGGTCACGGGACCAACCAAGAGACCCAGTACTTC.

This chain connects TRBV20-1 to TRBJ2-7, with D possibly TRBD2 on 5 matching bases. There are 16 residues in the CDR3. CDR1 and CDR2 from the germline V gene are DFQATT and SNEGSKA (reference sequence). V lost 0 bases to trimming and J lost 5 bases, with 20 bases between them. The CDR3 loop is CSARDERQLSGNEQYF. The CDR3 nucleotides are TGCAGTGCTAGAGACGAACGACAACTTTCGGGAAACGAGCAGTACTTC.

This chain connects TRBV20-1 to TRBJ2-7; D is tentatively TRBD1 or TRBD2 (5 bases each). V lost 5 bases to trimming and J lost 0 bases, with 20 bases between them. Germline lookup yields CDR1 DFQATT and CDR2 SNEGSKA (reference sequence). This CDR3 contains 16 residues. CDR3 DNA: TGCAGTGCTTCCAAGGACTGCTGGGGCCCCTCCTACGAGCAGTACTTC. The encoded protein is CSASKDCWGPSYEQYF.

This chain uses TRBV3-1 with TRBJ2-1; TRBD2 aligns across 9 bases. Germline CDR1 reads LGHDT; CDR2 reads YNNKEL (reference sequence). V was clipped by 0 bases and J by 5 bases; unmatched bases: 8. The CDR3 has 17 residues. The CDR3 protein is CASSQDRRLAENNEQFF. DNA for the CDR3: TGTGCCAGCAGCCAAGATCGACGACTAGCGGAGAACAATGAGCAGTTCTTC.

The chain employs TRBV11-2 and TRBJ2-3; TRBD2 agrees at 8 bases. This CDR3 has 15 amino acids. Germline V CDR1 and CDR2: SGHAT, FQNNGV. V dropped 5 bases and J dropped 6; count of bases not matched to a gene: 10. The chain's CDR3 is CASSGTSWSADTQYF. CDR3 DNA: TGTGCCAGCAGCGGGACTAGTTGGTCGGCGGATACGCAGTATTTT.

This clonotype was observed a single time. The gene calls are TRBV28 and TRBJ2-7, with TRBD1 as a possible D gene (5 bases). V was pared by 2 bases and J by 3 bases, with 11 bases between. CDR3 length equals 14 residues. Germline CDR1 is MDHEN and CDR2 is SYDVKM. This CDR3 reads CASSLRGQGYEQYF. The CDR3 nucleotides read TGTGCCAGCAGTTTAAGAGGCCAGGGCTACGAGCAGTACTTC.

This clonotype appeared many times. V is TRBV19 and J is TRBJ2-5; TRBD1 agrees at 7 bases. The V segment lost 7 bases and the J segment 2 bases; nucleotides outside the gene matches: 10. Looked up from germline, CDR1 is LNHDA and CDR2 is SQIVND (reference sequence). This CDR3 has 15 residues. CDR3 in amino acids: CASTPRQGRQETQYF. The CDR3 nucleotides are TGTGCCAGTACCCCCAGACAGGGACGTCAAGAGACCCAGTACTTC.

This clonotype appeared a few times. J is TRBJ2-1 and V is TRBV7-3; D gene ambiguous. The length of the CDR3 is 14 residues. Trimming shortened V by 0 bases and J by 4 bases, and 7 bases separated the two germline ends. The germline V gene encodes CDR1 SGHTA and CDR2 FQGTGA. CDR3 DNA sequence: TGTGCCAGCAGCTTAACGTCGGCGTACAATGAGCAGTTCTTC. Its translation is CASSLTSAYNEQFF.

The chain uses TRBV11-3 and TRBJ2-2, with D unclear. Germline V gene sequence: CDR1 SGHNT, CDR2 YENEEA. The CDR3 has 13 residues. V lost 5 bases and J lost 7, with 11 bases in between. The CDR3 region is CASSQFVDGELFF. The CDR3 bases are TGTGCCAGCAGCCAATTCGTTGACGGGGAGCTGTTTTTT.

Notes on this clonotype: A clone one base away is much larger, so this may be a read error. V is TRBV20-1 and J is TRBJ2-5; weak D call: TRBD1 (7 bases). The CDR3 covers 14 residues. CDR1 and CDR2 from the germline V gene are DFQATT and SNEGSKA (reference sequence). V lost 2 bases, J lost 4 bases, and 14 bases lay in between. The CDR3 loop reads CSARSRGAGETQYF. The DNA for the CDR3 is TGCAGTGCTAGAAGCAGGGGGGCAGGAGAGACCCAGTACTTC.

This clonotype was recorded once. The chain employs TRBV12-3 or TRBV12-4 and TRBJ2-7, with D tentatively TRBD1 (5 bases). The germline V and J ends were trimmed by 1 base and 7 bases, with 11 bases remaining between them. The length of the CDR3 is 13 residues. The CDR3 spells CASSLGTSREQYF. Here the CDR3 DNA reads TGTGCCAGCAGTTTAGGGACAAGCCGGGAGCAGTACTTC.

This clonotype was observed many times. Here the CDR3 DNA reads TGTGCCAGCAGCTCTGGTCGTTGGGGCGGACTAGCGGGGGAAGAGACCCAGTACTTC. Its translation is CASSSGRWGGLAGEETQYF. The V call is TRBV11-3, the J call TRBJ2-5; 13 positions agree with TRBD2. Germline CDR1 SGHNT, CDR2 YENEEA. Trimming removed 4 bases from V and 3 bases from J; junction bases left unmatched: 14. This CDR3 contains 19 residues.

The sample holds many counts of this clonotype. The rearrangement uses TRBV2 and TRBJ1-1; the D gene is possibly TRBD1 (5 bases). Deletions cut 5 bases from V and 1 base from J, with 14 bases between. This CDR3 region has 15 residues. The germline CDR1 and CDR2 sequences are SNHLY and FYNNEI. Here the CDR3 reads CASSPRGSENTEAFF. Written as DNA, the CDR3 is TGTGCCAGCAGTCCCCGGGGGTCAGAGAACACTGAAGCTTTCTTT.

The chain links TRBV2 to TRBJ2-3; 7 nucleotides line up with TRBD2. This CDR3 region has 15 residues. V was pared by 5 bases and J by 6 bases, with 11 bases of the junction left unmatched. Germline V gene lookup returns CDR1 SNHLY and CDR2 FYNNEI. The CDR3 nucleotides read TGTGCCAGCAGTCGACTAGCCCGGGAGTTGGATACGCAGTATTTT. This gives the protein CASSRLARELDTQYF.

In its sample, this clonotype was seen many times. The chain employs TRBV6-1 and TRBJ2-7; the match to TRBD1 covers 7 bases. The trim removed 6 bases at V and 1 base at J, leaving 3 bases unmatched. Germline values: CDR1 MNHNS, CDR2 SASEGT. This CDR3 spans 13 amino acids. The DNA for the CDR3 is TGTGCCAGCAGGGGACAGACTTCCTACGAGCAGTACTTC. Encoded protein: CASRGQTSYEQYF.

To note about this clonotype: This may be a read error: a much more frequent sequence differs by one nucleotide. The chain recombines TRBV7-8 with TRBJ2-4, with D perhaps TRBD1 or TRBD2 (5 bases each). In germline, CDR1 is SGHVS, CDR2 FQNEAQ. V lost 7 bases and J 5 bases, leaving 18 bases between the germline ends. This CDR3 comprises 15 residues. The CDR3 here is CASNRGVFQENIQYF. DNA for the CDR3: TGTGCCAGCAACCGAGGGGTATTTCAAGAAAACATTCAGTACTTC.

This clonotype has a count of ten or more. J is TRBJ1-4 and V is TRBV7-2; weak D call: TRBD1 (5 bases). In germline, CDR1 is SGHTA, CDR2 FQGNSA. The CDR3 extends over 17 amino acids. V was trimmed by 3 bases and J by 0 bases, leaving 14 bases between them. CDR3 nucleotide sequence: TGTGCCAGCAGCTTCGCTAGCCAGACAGCAACTAATGAAAAACTGTTTTTT. This gives the protein CASSFASQTATNEKLFF.

This clonotype was recorded at least ten times. The rearrangement links TRBV19 to TRBJ1-6; D remains unclear. In germline, CDR1 is LNHDA, CDR2 SQIVND (reference sequence). V lost 7 bases, J lost 3 bases, and 13 bases lay in between. This CDR3 spans 15 amino acids. This CDR3 is CASTLGGDYNSPLHF. As DNA, the CDR3 is TGTGCCAGTACCCTGGGCGGTGACTATAATTCACCCCTCCACTTT.

J is TRBJ2-7 and V is TRBV11-2; either TRBD1 or TRBD2 may supply D (5 bases each). Trimming took off 2 bases at V and 4 bases at J, with 15 bases between the two ends. Germline CDR1 SGHAT, CDR2 FQNNGV. This CDR3 is built from 15 residues. CDR3 loop: CASSLTGASFYEQYF. The CDR3 nucleotides are TGTGCCAGCAGCTTAACCGGGGCATCGTTTTACGAGCAGTACTTC.